Below, 3 T cell receptor beta chains from the same sample are listed, as sequenced in a study of chemoradiotherapy in HPV16-positive cancers (dated by TCRdb to 2021 to 2024). Library method: the immunoSEQ multiplex PCR assay. Drawn from immuneACCESS, this table holds only the in-frame rearrangements with V and J called that TCRdb kept. Clones are partly lost; checked studies trace under half to an unresolved V gene and leave the rest unexplained. This sample lists under 35,000 clones; about 93% were detected once. The top ten clones comprise roughly 18% of the sample. Sequences were derived from blood, sampled from a patient who underwent chemoradiotherapy. The receptors were gathered from a human donor with HPV-associated anogenital cancer.

The chain uses TRBV15 and TRBJ1-2; possible D gene TRBD1, 5 bases. The V end was cut by 0 bases, the J end by 4 bases, with 9 bases between. The CDR3 contains 14 residues. The V gene's germline CDR1 is LNHNV and CDR2 YYDKDF (reference sequence). The CDR3 DNA reads as TGTGCCACCAGCAGAGACTCGGGGCCCTATGGCTACACCTTC. Translation: CATSRDSGPYGYTF.

The rearrangement joins TRBV28 to TRBJ2-7, with D hard to call. Germline assignment: CDR1 MDHEN and CDR2 SYDVKM. CDR3 size: 15 residues. With 3 bases removed from V and 0 bases from J, the gap between germline ends came to 12 bases. The CDR3 DNA sequence: TGTGCCAGCAGTTTTCGAAGGGTGGGCTCCTACGAGCAGTACTTC. It codes for CASSFRRVGSYEQYF.

This chain connects TRBV9 to TRBJ2-7; D not resolved. The germline V gene encodes CDR1 SGDLS and CDR2 YYNGEE. V lost 3 bases, J lost 6 bases, and 7 bases lay in between. The CDR3 extends over 11 amino acids. The CDR3 protein is CASSAGPEQYF. Written as DNA, the CDR3 is TGTGCCAGCAGCGCAGGTCCCGAGCAGTACTTC.